A single sample gave rise to the 29 T cell receptor beta chains below, sequenced in a study of control samples from healthy donors and cancer patients. Some clones are missing from TCRdb's copy, which holds only in-frame ones; the method was immunoSEQ multiplex PCR. The sample has tens of thousands of clones, roughly 89% seen once. The specimen sequenced was PBMCs. The receptors were gathered from a woman in her sixties with head and neck cancer.

V is TRBV13 and J is TRBJ1-2; a weak D match, TRBD1 (6 bases). The length of the CDR3 is 16 residues. In germline, CDR1 is PRHDT, CDR2 FYEKMQ (reference sequence). V lost 2 bases to trimming and J lost 2 bases, with 15 bases between them. The CDR3: CASSLFSQGPNYGYTF. The DNA of the CDR3 is TGTGCCAGCAGCTTATTCTCACAGGGCCCGAACTATGGCTACACCTTC.

This clone appeared once. V is TRBV27 and J is TRBJ2-3; D unclear. The CDR3 has 14 residues. Trimming left V 6 bases short and J 6 bases short, with 16 bases between. The germline CDR1 and CDR2 sequences are MNHEY and SMNVEV (reference sequence). The CDR3 DNA sequence: TGTGCCAGCAGCCGATTAGGGCTCGTGGATACGCAGTATTTT. It encodes CASSRLGLVDTQYF.

The J gene is TRBJ2-1, the V gene TRBV10-3; TRBD2 matches 13 bases. The CDR3 spans 17 residues. Germline trimming cut 3 bases from V and 7 bases from J; bases unmatched to any gene: 9. CDR1 and CDR2 from the germline V gene are ENHRY and SYGVKD. The CDR3 here is CAISDSVRTSGRNEQFF. The DNA for the CDR3 is TGTGCCATCAGTGACAGCGTGCGGACTAGCGGGAGAAATGAGCAGTTCTTC.

This sequence joins TRBV6-5 and TRBJ2-7; 8 nucleotides line up with TRBD1. The CDR3 contains 13 residues. V lost 7 bases, J lost 4 bases, and 6 bases stayed unmatched. The V gene's germline CDR1 is MNHEY and CDR2 SVGAGI. CDR3 sequence: CASMGQESYEQYF. CDR3 bases: TGTGCCAGCATGGGACAGGAGTCATACGAGCAGTACTTC.

The V call is TRBV5-4, the J call TRBJ2-2; TRBD1 aligns across 7 bases. The CDR3 totals 15 residues. V lost 1 base, J lost 1 base, and 1 base stayed unmatched. From germline, CDR1 is SGHNT and CDR2 YYREEE (reference sequence). CDR3 DNA sequence: TGTGCCAGCAGCTTGCCAGGGGGGAACACCGGGGAGCTGTTTTTT. It translates to CASSLPGGNTGELFF.

V usage is TRBV18 and J usage is TRBJ1-1; maybe TRBD1 (6 bases). Germline CDR1 reads KGHSH; CDR2 reads LQKENI. The CDR3 covers 15 residues. Trimming removed 3 bases from V and 0 bases from J, with 11 bases in between. CDR3: CASSPWGAMNTEAFF. The CDR3 nucleotides read TGTGCCAGCTCACCCTGGGGGGCGATGAACACTGAAGCTTTCTTT.

The chain has TRBV28 and TRBJ2-7; TRBD1 agrees at 10 bases. The junction had 7 bases not matched to a gene; V was cut back by 5 bases and J by 3 bases. The germline gives CDR1 MDHEN, CDR2 SYDVKM. The CDR3 has 15 amino acids. DNA of the CDR3: TGTGCCAGCAGTCCCGACAGGGGGCGCAACTACGAGCAGTACTTC. Its protein is CASSPDRGRNYEQYF.

This chain joins TRBV5-6 and TRBJ1-2, with TRBD1 identical over 8 bases. V gave up 0 bases and J gave up 8 bases; unmatched junction bases: 12. Looked up from germline, CDR1 is SGHDT and CDR2 is YYEEEE. The CDR3 covers 16 residues. For the CDR3, the DNA is TGTGCCAGCAGCTTGGTGTCAGGGGGCGCGCAACGGGGCTACACCTTC. Its protein is CASSLVSGGAQRGYTF. Based on the CDR3 plus reference TRBV5-6 and TRBJ1-2, the full variable domain is DAGVTQSPTHLIKTRGQQVTLRCSPKSGHDTVSWYQQALGQGPQFIFQYYEEEERQRGNFPDRFSGHQFPNYSSELNVNALLLGDSALYLCASSLVSGGAQRGYTFGSGTRLTVV.

The chain uses TRBV7-2 and TRBJ2-7, with 9 bases fitting TRBD1. The junction had 16 bases not matched to a gene; V was cut back by 7 bases and J by 3 bases. CDR3 size: 17 residues. Germline assignment: CDR1 SGHTA and CDR2 FQGNSA. The CDR3 region is CASTPGTGRVLGYEQYF. The CDR3 nucleotides are TGTGCCAGCACCCCTGGGACAGGGAGGGTCTTAGGCTACGAGCAGTACTTC.

CDR3 DNA: TGTGCCAGCAGTTTAGACACGGCTGGAAACACCATATATTTT. Translated, it gives CASSLDTAGNTIYF. The chain employs TRBV6-5 and TRBJ1-3, with unresolved D. The CDR3 is 14 amino acids. Germline V gene lookup returns CDR1 MNHEY and CDR2 SVGAGI. With 4 bases removed from V and 2 bases from J, the gap between germline ends came to 9 bases.

The V call is TRBV6-5, the J call TRBJ2-1; 11 nucleotides line up with TRBD2. The CDR3 has 15 amino acids. Germline V lookup: CDR1 MNHEY, CDR2 SVGAGI. The V and J ends lost 9 bases and 3 bases, in that order; junction bases with no gene match: 7. As DNA, the CDR3 is TGTGCCAGTTTGACCGGGACTAGCGGCTACAATGAGCAGTTCTTC. It translates to CASLTGTSGYNEQFF.

The chain uses TRBV18 and TRBJ2-1, with 9 bases aligning to TRBD2. Germline CDR1 KGHSH, CDR2 LQKENI. V dropped 4 bases and J dropped 5; count of bases not matched to a gene: 3. This CDR3 is built from 14 residues. CDR3 coding DNA: TGTGCCAGCTCACTTTCTAGCGGGAACAATGAGCAGTTCTTC. The encoded protein is CASSLSSGNNEQFF.

The V call is TRBV2, the J call TRBJ2-7, with D tentatively TRBD1 (5 bases). V was shortened by 3 bases and J by 2 bases, with 14 bases between the two germline ends. CDR1 and CDR2 (germline): SNHLY, FYNNEI. This CDR3 has 15 residues. DNA of the CDR3: TGTGCCAGCAGTGAGTTGCCAGGGTCCCCCTACGAGCAGTACTTC. This gives the protein CASSELPGSPYEQYF.

The chain employs TRBV27 and TRBJ2-7; TRBD2 aligns across 7 bases. CDR3 length: 17 residues. The trim removed 1 base at V and 1 base at J, leaving 10 bases unmatched. Germline V CDR1 and CDR2: MNHEY, SMNVEV (reference sequence). The CDR3 sequence: CASSLFGVGGSSYEQYF. DNA of the CDR3: TGTGCCAGCAGTTTATTCGGGGTGGGCGGGAGTTCCTACGAGCAGTACTTC.

The chain links TRBV6-2 or TRBV6-3 to TRBJ2-1; 7 bases line up with TRBD1. The CDR3 covers 13 residues. Germline CDR1 reads MNHEY; CDR2 reads SVGEGT. The ends lost 4 bases at V and 3 bases at J; junction bases unmatched: 0. CDR3 residues: CASSWDSYNEQFF. CDR3 nucleotide sequence: TGTGCCAGCAGTTGGGACAGCTACAATGAGCAGTTCTTC.

The chain links TRBV7-2 to TRBJ2-2; D is perhaps TRBD1 (5 bases). The germline V and J ends were trimmed by 2 bases and 3 bases, with 7 bases remaining between them. This CDR3 spans 14 amino acids. Germline CDR1 is SGHTA and CDR2 is FQGNSA. The DNA for the CDR3 is TGTGCCAGCAGCTTAAGGGGCCACACCGGGGAGCTGTTTTTT. The encoded protein is CASSLRGHTGELFF.

The J gene is TRBJ2-7, the V gene TRBV27; D uncertain. The V and J ends lost 5 bases and 3 bases respectively, with 11 bases between them. This CDR3 is 13 amino acids long. CDR1 and CDR2 from the germline V gene are MNHEY and SMNVEV (reference sequence). The CDR3 region has the DNA TGTGCCAGCAGTCCCAGTCCCTTCTACGAGCAGTACTTC. This encodes CASSPSPFYEQYF.

The V call is TRBV3-1 (or the pseudogene TRBV3-2), the J call TRBJ2-5; the match to TRBD1 covers 7 bases. V lost 4 bases, J lost 2 bases, and 10 bases stayed unmatched. CDR1 LGHDT and CDR2 YNNKEL come from the germline V gene (reference sequence). The CDR3 loop spans 16 amino acids. For the CDR3, the DNA is TGTGCCAGCAGCCGCGATATGGGGACAGCACAAGAGACCCAGTACTTC. It codes for CASSRDMGTAQETQYF.

The rearrangement joins TRBV11-2 to TRBJ2-1; D is perhaps TRBD2 (5 bases). The CDR3 has 14 amino acids. Looked up from germline, CDR1 is SGHAT and CDR2 is FQNNGV. V dropped 2 bases and J dropped 9 bases, with 14 bases sitting between them. Written as DNA, the CDR3 is TGTGCCAGCAGCTTAACGGCGTACGAGGGTGAGCAGTTCTTC. Protein: CASSLTAYEGEQFF.

The chain has TRBV5-4 and TRBJ2-3, with 8 bases identical to TRBD2. From germline, CDR1 is SGHNT and CDR2 YYREEE (reference sequence). Trimming removed 4 bases from V and 1 base from J; junction bases left unmatched: 5. CDR3 length: 15 residues. The CDR3, as DNA: TGTGCCAGCAGCGGCACTAGCGGACGCACAGATACGCAGTATTTT. Amino acids: CASSGTSGRTDTQYF.

The chain couples TRBV2 to TRBJ2-5; possible D gene TRBD2, 6 bases. The length of the CDR3 is 13 residues. Germline lookup yields CDR1 SNHLY and CDR2 FYNNEI. V was trimmed by 8 bases and J by 7 bases, leaving 17 bases between them. CDR3 sequence reads: CASAWGPGGTQYF. CDR3 DNA: TGTGCCAGCGCCTGGGGCCCCGGGGGGACCCAGTACTTC.

V and J are TRBV14 and TRBJ2-1; 7 positions agree with TRBD2. V was pared by 0 bases and J by 7 bases, with 3 bases of the junction left unmatched. This CDR3 contains 14 residues. Germline assignment: CDR1 SGHDN and CDR2 FVKESK. CDR3 sequence reads: CASSQDWGGNEQFF. The CDR3, as DNA: TGTGCCAGCAGCCAAGATTGGGGGGGAAATGAGCAGTTCTTC.

The chain recombines TRBV4-2 with TRBJ1-2, with TRBD1 identical over 10 bases. The J segment lost 8 bases and the V segment lost 0 bases, leaving 6 bases of the junction unmatched. Looked up from germline, CDR1 is LGHNA and CDR2 is YNFKEQ. The CDR3 has 15 residues. The CDR3 coding sequence is TGTGCCAGCAGCCAAGATCGGGACAGGGGAAGAGGCTACACCTTC. Its translation is CASSQDRDRGRGYTF.

This chain joins TRBV7-6 and TRBJ2-5; 10 bases agree with TRBD2. Germline CDR1 is SGHVS and CDR2 is FNYEAQ. V was pared by 2 bases and J by 2 bases, with 8 bases of the junction left unmatched. This CDR3 spans 17 amino acids. CDR3 protein: CASSLLGASGGQETQYF. The CDR3 region has the DNA TGTGCCAGCAGCTTACTCGGGGCTAGCGGGGGACAAGAGACCCAGTACTTC.

CDR3 DNA sequence: TGTGCCAGCAGTGGACAGGGGGCGCTATTAACTGAAGCTTTCTTT. It is translated as CASSGQGALLTEAFF. The rearrangement links TRBV5-5 to TRBJ1-1; 11 bases match TRBD1. The ends lost 5 bases at V and 5 bases at J; junction bases unmatched: 8. In germline, CDR1 is SGHKS, CDR2 YYEKEE (reference sequence). The CDR3 has 15 amino acids.

In the case of this clone: This sample includes further DNA sequences coding for the same CDR3. The chain joins TRBV6-4 to TRBJ2-1; D is undetermined. The CDR3 consists of 15 residues. V lost 3 bases and J 0 bases, leaving 9 bases between the germline ends. In germline, CDR1 is MRHNA, CDR2 SNTAGT. This chain's CDR3 is CASSEAPSSYNEQFF. The CDR3 DNA follows: TGTGCCAGCAGTGAGGCTCCGAGCTCCTACAATGAGCAGTTCTTC.

The CDR3 nucleotides read TGTGCCAGCAGCCAAGATGGGGGTGATAGAGAAAAACTGTTTTTT. It codes for CASSQDGGDREKLFF. The chain recombines TRBV4-2 with TRBJ1-4; a weak D match, TRBD1 (5 bases). There are 15 residues in the CDR3. Germline V gene lookup returns CDR1 LGHNA and CDR2 YNFKEQ. V was shortened by 0 bases and J by 8 bases, with 13 bases between the two germline ends.

The rearrangement links TRBV3-1 (or the pseudogene TRBV3-2) to TRBJ2-1, with 10 bases matching TRBD2. There are 15 residues in the CDR3. In germline, CDR1 is LGHDT, CDR2 YNNKEL (reference sequence). Trimming took 1 base from V and 12 from J; bases not matched to a gene: 9. The CDR3 protein is CASSQGFLAGVRQFF. CDR3 DNA: TGTGCCAGCAGCCAAGGGTTCCTAGCGGGAGTGCGGCAGTTCTTC.

The rearrangement links TRBV2 to TRBJ2-3; TRBD1 is a possible D gene (6 bases). Per the germline V gene, CDR1 is SNHLY and CDR2 is FYNNEI. This CDR3 has 12 amino acids. Deletions cut 11 bases from V and 1 base from J, with 10 bases between. The CDR3 DNA is TGTGCCGGACGACAGGGCACAGATACGCAGTATTTT. Translated: CAGRQGTDTQYF. Full variable domain (rest looked up from reference TRBV2 and TRBJ2-3): EPEVTQTPSHQVTQMGQEVILRCVPISNHLYFYWYRQILGQKVEFLVSFYNNEISEKSEIFDDQFSVERPDGSNFTLKIRSTKLEDSAMYFCAGRQGTDTQYFGPGTRLTVL.